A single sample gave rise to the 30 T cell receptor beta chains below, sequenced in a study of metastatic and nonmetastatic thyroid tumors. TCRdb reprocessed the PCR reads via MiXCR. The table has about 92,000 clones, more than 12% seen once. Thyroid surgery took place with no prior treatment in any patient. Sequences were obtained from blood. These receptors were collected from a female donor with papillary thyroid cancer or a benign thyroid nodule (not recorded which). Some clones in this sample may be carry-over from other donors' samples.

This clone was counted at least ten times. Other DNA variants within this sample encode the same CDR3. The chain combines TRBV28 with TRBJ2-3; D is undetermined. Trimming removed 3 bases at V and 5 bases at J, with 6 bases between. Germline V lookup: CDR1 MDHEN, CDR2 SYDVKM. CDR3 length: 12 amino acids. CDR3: CASSFLGDTQYF. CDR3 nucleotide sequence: TGTGCCAGCAGTTTCCTAGGAGATACGCAGTATTTT.

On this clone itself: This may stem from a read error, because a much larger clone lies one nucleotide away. The CDR3 bases are TGCGCCAGCAGCCAGCCCGGGACAGGGCGGAGGAGGAATGAAGCTTTCTTT. It codes for CASSQPGTGRRRNEAFF. The chain carries TRBV4-1 and TRBJ1-1; the match to TRBD1 covers 9 bases. Germline V gene lookup returns CDR1 MGHRA and CDR2 YSYEKL. There are 17 residues in the CDR3. Trimming removed 3 bases from V and 7 bases from J; junction bases left unmatched: 15.

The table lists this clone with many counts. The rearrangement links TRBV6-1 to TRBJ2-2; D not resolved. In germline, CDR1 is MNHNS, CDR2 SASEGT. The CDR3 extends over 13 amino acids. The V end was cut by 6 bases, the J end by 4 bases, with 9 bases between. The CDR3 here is CASRLGVTGELFF. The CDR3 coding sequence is TGTGCCAGCAGGCTGGGTGTCACCGGGGAGCTGTTTTTT.

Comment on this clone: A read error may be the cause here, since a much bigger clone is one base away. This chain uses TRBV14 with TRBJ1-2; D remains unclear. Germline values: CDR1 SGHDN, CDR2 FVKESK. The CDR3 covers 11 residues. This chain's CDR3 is CASTQDGRYTF. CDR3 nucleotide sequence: TGTGCCAGCACCCAAGATGGGCGCTACACCTTC.

The DNA of the CDR3 is TGTGCCAGCAGCTTAGCTACCGTGTATAATGAAAAACTGTTTTTT. Its protein is CASSLATVYNEKLFF. The rearrangement links TRBV7-2 to TRBJ1-4; no firm D call. Germline V gives CDR1 SGHTA, CDR2 FQGNSA. The V and J ends lost 0 bases and 4 bases respectively, with 9 bases between them. This CDR3 contains 15 residues.

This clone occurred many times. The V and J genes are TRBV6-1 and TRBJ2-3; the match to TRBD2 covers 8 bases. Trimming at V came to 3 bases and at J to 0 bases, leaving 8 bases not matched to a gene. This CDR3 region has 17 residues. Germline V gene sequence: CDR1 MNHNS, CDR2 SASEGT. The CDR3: CASSDMASGFSTDTQYF. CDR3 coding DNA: TGTGCCAGCAGTGACATGGCTAGCGGGTTTAGCACAGATACGCAGTATTTT.

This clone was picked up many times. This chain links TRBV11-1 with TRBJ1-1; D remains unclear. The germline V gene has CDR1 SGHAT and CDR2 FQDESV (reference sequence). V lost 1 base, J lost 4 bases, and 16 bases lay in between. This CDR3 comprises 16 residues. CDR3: CASSLGAIVGSTEAFF. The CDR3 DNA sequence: TGTGCCAGCAGCTTAGGCGCCATTGTGGGGAGCACTGAAGCTTTCTTT.

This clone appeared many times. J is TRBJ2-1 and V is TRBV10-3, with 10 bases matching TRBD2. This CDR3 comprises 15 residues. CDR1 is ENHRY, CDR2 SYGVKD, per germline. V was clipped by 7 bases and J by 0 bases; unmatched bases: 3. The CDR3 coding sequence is TGTGCCATCATGACTAGCGGGCTCTCCTACAATGAGCAGTTCTTC. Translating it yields CAIMTSGLSYNEQFF.

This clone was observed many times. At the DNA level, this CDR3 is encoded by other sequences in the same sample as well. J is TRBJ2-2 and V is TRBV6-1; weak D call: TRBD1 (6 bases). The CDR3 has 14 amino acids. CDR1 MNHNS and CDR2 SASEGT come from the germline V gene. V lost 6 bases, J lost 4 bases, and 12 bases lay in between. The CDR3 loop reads CASRKDRRTGELFF. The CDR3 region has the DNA TGTGCCAGCAGGAAGGACAGACGCACCGGGGAGCTGTTTTTT.

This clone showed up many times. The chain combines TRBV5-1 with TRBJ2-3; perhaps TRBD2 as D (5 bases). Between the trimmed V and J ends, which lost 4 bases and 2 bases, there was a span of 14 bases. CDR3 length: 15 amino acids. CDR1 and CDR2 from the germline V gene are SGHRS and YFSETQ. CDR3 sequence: CASSPSPGVTDTQYF. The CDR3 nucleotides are TGCGCCAGCAGCCCTTCGCCCGGGGTCACAGATACGCAGTATTTT.

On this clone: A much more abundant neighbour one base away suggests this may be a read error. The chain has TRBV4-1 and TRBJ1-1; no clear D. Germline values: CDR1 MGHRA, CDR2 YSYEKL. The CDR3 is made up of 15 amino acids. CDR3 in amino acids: CANSQEWAAGTEAFF. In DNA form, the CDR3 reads TGCGCCAACAGCCAAGAGTGGGCCGCGGGCACTGAAGCTTTCTTT.

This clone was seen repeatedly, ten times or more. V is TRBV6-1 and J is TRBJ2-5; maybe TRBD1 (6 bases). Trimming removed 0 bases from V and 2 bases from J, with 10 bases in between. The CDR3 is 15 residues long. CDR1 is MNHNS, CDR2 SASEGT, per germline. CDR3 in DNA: TGTGCCAGCAGTGAAGCTCAGGGGTGGCAAGAGACCCAGTACTTC. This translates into CASSEAQGWQETQYF.

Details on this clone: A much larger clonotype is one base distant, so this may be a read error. The CDR3: CSARGSGGHRGGRGTDTQYF. The DNA of the CDR3 is TGCAGTGCTAGAGGTTCCGGGGGCCATCGGGGGGGCCGAGGCACAGATACGCAGTATTTT. The chain recombines TRBV20-1 with TRBJ2-3, with TRBD2 matching over 8 bases. J gave up 1 base and V 1 base, and 19 bases lay outside the gene matches. Germline loops: CDR1 DFQATT, CDR2 SNEGSKA (reference sequence). This CDR3 region has 20 residues.

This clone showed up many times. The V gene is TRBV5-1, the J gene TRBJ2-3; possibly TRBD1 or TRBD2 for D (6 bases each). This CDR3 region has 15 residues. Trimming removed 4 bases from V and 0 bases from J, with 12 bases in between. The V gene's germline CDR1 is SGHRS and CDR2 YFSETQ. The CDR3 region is CASSLRGPSTDTQYF. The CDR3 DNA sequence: TGCGCCAGCAGCCTTCGGGGGCCTAGCACAGATACGCAGTATTTT.

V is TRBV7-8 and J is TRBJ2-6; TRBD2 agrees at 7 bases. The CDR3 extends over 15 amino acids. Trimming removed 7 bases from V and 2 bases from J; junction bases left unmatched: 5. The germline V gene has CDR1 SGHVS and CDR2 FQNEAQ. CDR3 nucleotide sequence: TGTGCCAGCATGGTGGGGGGGGCTGGGGCCAACGTCCTGACTTTC. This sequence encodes CASMVGGAGANVLTF. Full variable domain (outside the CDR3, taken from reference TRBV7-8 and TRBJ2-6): GAGVSQSPRYKVAKRGQDVALRCDPISGHVSLFWYQQALGQGPEFLTYFQNEAQLDKSGLPSDRFFAERPEGSVSTLKIQRTQQEDSAVYLCASMVGGAGANVLTFGAGSRLTVL.

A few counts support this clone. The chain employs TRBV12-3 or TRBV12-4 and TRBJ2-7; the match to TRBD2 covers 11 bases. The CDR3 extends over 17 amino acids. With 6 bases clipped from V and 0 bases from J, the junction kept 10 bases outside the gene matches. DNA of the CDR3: TGTGCCAGCAGGGAAGGTGGACTAGCGGGCATCTCCTACGAGCAGTACTTC. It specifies CASREGGLAGISYEQYF.

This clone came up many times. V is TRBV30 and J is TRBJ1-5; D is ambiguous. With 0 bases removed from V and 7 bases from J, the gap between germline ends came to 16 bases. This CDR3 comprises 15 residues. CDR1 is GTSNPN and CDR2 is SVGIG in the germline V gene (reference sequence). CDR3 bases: TGTGCCTGGAGTGTACGCTCCCCATGGAGACAGCCCCAGCATTTT. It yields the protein CAWSVRSPWRQPQHF. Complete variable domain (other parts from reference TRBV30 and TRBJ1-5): SQTIHQWPATLVQPVGSPLSLECTVEGTSNPNLYWYRQAAGRGLQLLFYSVGIGQISSEVPQNLSASRPQDRQFILSSKKLLLSDSGFYLCAWSVRSPWRQPQHFGDGTRLSIL.

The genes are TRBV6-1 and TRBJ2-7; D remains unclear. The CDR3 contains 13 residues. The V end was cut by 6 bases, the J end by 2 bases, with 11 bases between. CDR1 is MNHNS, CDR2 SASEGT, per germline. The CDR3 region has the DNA TGTGCCAGCAGGGAGACATCAGCCTACGAGCAGTACTTC. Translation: CASRETSAYEQYF.

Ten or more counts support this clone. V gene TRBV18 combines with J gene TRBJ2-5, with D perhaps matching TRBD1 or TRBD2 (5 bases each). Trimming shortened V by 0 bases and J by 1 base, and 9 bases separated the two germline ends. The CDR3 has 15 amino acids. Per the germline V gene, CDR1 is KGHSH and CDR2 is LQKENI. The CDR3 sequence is CASSPPGDLQETQYF. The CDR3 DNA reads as TGTGCCAGCTCACCACCTGGGGACCTCCAAGAGACCCAGTACTTC.

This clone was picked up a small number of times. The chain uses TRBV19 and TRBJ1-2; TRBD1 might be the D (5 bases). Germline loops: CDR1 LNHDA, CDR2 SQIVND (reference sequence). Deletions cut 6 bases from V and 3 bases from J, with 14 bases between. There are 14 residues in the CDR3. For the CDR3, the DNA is TGTGCCAGTAGCCGGGACGTATCCTACTATGGCTACACCTTC. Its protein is CASSRDVSYYGYTF. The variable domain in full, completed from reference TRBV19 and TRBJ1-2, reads DGGITQSPKYLFRKEGQNVTLSCEQNLNHDAMYWYRQDPGQGLRLIYYSQIVNDFQKGDIAEGYSVSREKKESFPLTVTSAQKNPTAFYLCASSRDVSYYGYTFGSGTRLTVV.

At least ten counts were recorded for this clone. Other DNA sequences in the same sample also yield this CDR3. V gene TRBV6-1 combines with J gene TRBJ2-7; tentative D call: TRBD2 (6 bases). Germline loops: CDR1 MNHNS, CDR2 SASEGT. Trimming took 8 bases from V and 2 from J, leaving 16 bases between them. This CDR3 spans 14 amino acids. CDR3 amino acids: CASRSGSGAYEQYF. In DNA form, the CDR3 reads TGTGCCAGCCGCTCCGGGTCGGGGGCCTACGAGCAGTACTTC.

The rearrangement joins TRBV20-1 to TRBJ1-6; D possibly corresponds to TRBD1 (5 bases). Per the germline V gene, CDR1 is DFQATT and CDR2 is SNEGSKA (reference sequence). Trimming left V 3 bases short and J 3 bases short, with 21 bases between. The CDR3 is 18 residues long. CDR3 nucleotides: TGCAGTGCTAGGGGACTGCCAAGGGCGGCATTCTATAATTCACCCCTCCACTTT. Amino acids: CSARGLPRAAFYNSPLHF.

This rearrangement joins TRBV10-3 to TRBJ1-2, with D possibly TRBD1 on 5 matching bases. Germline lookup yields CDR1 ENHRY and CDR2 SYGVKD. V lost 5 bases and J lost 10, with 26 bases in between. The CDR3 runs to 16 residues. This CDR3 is CAISPSEGRENYFYTF. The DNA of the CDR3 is TGTGCCATCAGTCCCTCGGAGGGGAGGGAGAACTATTTCTACACCTTC.

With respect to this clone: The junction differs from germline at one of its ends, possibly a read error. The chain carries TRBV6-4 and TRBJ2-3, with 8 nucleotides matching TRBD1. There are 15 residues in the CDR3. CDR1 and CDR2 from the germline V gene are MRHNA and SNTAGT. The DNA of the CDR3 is TGTGCCAGCAGTTACTCGACAGGGGTCACAGATACGCAGTATTTT. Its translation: CASSYSTGVTDTQYF.

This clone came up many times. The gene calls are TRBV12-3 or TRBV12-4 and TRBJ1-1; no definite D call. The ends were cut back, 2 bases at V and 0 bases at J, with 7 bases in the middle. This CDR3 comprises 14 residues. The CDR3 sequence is CASSLMGMNTEAFF. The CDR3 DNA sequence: TGTGCCAGCAGTTTAATGGGCATGAACACTGAAGCTTTCTTT.

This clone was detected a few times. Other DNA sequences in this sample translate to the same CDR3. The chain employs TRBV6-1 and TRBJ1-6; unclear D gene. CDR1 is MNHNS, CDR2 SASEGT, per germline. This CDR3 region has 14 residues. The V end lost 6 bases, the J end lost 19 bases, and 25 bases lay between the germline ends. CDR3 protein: CASRTLQANSPLHF. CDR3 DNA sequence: TGTGCCAGCAGAACCCTCCAGGCGAATTCACCCTTACACTTT.

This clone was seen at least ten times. Here the CDR3 DNA reads TGTGCCAGCAGCCCCTCGTGGGACAAAGGTTTAAGGGAAGATACGCAGTATTTT. Its protein product is CASSPSWDKGLREDTQYF. V and J are TRBV3-1 and TRBJ2-3; D perhaps matches TRBD1 (6 bases). V was trimmed by 4 bases and J by 5 bases, leaving 25 bases between them. CDR3 size: 18 residues. Germline V gene lookup returns CDR1 LGHDT and CDR2 YNNKEL (reference sequence).

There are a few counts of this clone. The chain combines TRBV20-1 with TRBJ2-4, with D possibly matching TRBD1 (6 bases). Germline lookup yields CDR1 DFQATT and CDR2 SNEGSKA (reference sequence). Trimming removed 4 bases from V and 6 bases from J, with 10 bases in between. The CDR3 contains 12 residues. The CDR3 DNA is TGCAGTGCTAAGGCCAGGGGAAACATTCAGTACTTC. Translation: CSAKARGNIQYF.

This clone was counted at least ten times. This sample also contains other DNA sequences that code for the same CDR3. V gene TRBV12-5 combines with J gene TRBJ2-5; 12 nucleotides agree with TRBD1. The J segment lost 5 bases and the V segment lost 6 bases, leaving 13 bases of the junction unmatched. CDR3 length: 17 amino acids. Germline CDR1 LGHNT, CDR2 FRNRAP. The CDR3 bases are TGTGCTAGTGGGGATTCCGGGACAGGGGGCTTGCGGGAGACCCAGTACTTC. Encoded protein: CASGDSGTGGLRETQYF.

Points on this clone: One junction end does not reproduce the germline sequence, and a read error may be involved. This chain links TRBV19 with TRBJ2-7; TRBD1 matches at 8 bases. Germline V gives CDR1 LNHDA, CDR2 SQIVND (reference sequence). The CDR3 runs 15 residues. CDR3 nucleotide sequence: TGTGCCAGTAGCCACGTGTGGGACAGGTCCTACGATCAGTACTTC. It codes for CASSHVWDRSYDQYF.